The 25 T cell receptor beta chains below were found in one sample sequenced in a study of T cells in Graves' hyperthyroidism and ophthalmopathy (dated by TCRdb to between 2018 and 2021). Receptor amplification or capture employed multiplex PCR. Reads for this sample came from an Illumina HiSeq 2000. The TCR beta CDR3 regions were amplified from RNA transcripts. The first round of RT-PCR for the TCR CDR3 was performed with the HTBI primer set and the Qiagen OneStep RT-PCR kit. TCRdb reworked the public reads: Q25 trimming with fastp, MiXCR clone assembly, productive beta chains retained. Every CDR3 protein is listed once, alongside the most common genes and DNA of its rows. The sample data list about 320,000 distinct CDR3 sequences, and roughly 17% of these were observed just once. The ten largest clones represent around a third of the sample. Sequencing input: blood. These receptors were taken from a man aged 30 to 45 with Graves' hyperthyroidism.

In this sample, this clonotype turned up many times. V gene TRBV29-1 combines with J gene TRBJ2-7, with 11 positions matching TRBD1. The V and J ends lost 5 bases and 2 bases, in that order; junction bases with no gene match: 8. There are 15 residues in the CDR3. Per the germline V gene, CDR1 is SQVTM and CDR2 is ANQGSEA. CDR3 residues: CSVFGGTGGPYEQYF. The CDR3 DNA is TGCAGCGTTTTTGGCGGGACAGGGGGTCCCTACGAGCAGTACTTC.

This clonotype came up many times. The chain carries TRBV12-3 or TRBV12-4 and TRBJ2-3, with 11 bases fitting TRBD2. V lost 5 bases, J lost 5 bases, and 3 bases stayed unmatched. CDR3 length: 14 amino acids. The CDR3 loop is CASSLGTSGDTQYF. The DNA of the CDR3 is TGTGCCAGCAGTCTTGGGACTAGCGGAGATACGCAGTATTTT.

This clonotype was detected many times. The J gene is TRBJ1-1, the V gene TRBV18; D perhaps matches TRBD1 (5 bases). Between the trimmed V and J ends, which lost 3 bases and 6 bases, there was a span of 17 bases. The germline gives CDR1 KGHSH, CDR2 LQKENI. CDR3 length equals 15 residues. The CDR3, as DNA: TGTGCCAGCTCACCCGGGGTGAGGAGGACACCTGAAGCTTTCTTT. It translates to CASSPGVRRTPEAFF. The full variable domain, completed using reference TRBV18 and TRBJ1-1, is NAGVMQNPRHLVRRRGQEARLRCSPMKGHSHVYWYRQLPEEGLKFMVYLQKENIIDESGMPKERFSAEFPKEGPSILRIQQVVRGDSAAYFCASSPGVRRTPEAFFGQGTRLTVV.

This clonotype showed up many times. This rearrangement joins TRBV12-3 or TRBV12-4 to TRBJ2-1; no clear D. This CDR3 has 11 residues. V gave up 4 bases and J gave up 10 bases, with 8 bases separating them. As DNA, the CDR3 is TGTGCCAGCAGTTATGGTCAGGAGCAGTTCTTC. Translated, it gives CASSYGQEQFF.

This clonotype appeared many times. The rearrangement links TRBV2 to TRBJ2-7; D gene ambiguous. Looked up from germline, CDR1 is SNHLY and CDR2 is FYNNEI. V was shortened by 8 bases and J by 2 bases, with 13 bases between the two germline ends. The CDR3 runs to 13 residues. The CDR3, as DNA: TGTGCCAGCGACGCGGCGGATGCCTACGAGCAGTACTTC. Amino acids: CASDAADAYEQYF.

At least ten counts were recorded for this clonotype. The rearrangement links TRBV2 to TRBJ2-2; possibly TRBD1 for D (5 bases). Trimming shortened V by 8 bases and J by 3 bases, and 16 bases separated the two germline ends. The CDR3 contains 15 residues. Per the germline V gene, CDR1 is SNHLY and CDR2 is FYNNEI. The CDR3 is CASLGAGPDTGELFF. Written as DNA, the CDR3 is TGTGCCAGCTTAGGGGCAGGGCCTGACACCGGGGAGCTGTTTTTT.

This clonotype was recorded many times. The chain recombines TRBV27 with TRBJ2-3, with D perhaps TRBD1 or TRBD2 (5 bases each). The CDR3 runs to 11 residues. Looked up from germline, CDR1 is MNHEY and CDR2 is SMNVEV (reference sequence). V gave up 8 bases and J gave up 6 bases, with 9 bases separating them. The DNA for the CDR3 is TGTGCCAGCGGGGGTAGGGATACGCAGTATTTT. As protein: CASGGRDTQYF.

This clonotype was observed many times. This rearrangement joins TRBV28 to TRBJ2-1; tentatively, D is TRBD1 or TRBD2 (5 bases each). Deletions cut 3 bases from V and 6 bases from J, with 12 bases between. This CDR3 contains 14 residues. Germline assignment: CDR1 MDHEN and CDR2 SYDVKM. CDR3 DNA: TGTGCCAGCAGTTTGTATTCGGGACGCAATGAGCAGTTCTTC. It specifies CASSLYSGRNEQFF.

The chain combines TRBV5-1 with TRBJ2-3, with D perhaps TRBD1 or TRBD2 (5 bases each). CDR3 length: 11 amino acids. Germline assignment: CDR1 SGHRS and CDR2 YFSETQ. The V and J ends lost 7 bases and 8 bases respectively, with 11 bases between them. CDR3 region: CASHEGTTQYF. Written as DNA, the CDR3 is TGCGCCAGCCATGAGGGGACTACGCAGTATTTT.

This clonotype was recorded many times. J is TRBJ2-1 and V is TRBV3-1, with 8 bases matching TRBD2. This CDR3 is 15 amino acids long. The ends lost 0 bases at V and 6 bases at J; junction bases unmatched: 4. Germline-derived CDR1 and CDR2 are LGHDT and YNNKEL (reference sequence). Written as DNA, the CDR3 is TGTGCCAGCAGCCAAGACGGGACTAGGGGCAATGAGCAGTTCTTC. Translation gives CASSQDGTRGNEQFF.

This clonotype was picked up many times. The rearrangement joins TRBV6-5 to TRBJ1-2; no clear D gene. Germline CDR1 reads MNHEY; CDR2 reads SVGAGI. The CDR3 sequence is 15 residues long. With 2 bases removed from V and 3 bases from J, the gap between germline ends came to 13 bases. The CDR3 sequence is CASSYPTGIDYGYTF. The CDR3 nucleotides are TGTGCCAGCAGTTACCCGACCGGGATCGACTATGGCTACACCTTC.

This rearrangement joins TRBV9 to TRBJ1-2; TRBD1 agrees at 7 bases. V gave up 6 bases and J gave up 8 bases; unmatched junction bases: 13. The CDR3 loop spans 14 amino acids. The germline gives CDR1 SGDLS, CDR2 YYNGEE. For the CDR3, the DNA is TGTGCCAGCACCCCAGCCAGGGCAGGGGGAGGCTACACCTTC. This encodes CASTPARAGGGYTF.

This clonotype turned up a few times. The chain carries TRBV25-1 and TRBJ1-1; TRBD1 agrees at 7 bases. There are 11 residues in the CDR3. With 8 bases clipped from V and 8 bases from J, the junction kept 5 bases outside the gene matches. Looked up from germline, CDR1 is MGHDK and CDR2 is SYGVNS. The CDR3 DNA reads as TGTGCCAGCCGTATGACAGGGGAAGCTTTCTTT. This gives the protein CASRMTGEAFF.

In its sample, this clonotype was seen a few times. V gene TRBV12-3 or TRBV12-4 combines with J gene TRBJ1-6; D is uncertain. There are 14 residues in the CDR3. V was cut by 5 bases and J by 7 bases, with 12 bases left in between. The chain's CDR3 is CASSHQTRNSPLHF. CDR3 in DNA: TGTGCCAGCAGTCACCAGACTAGAAATTCACCCCTCCACTTT.

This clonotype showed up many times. As DNA, the CDR3 is TGTGCCAGCAGCTTAGCCCAGATGACAGGGAGAGCTTTCTTT. Protein product: CASSLAQMTGRAFF. The chain is built from TRBV7-9 and TRBJ1-1, with 7 bases aligning to TRBD1. The CDR3 runs to 14 residues. Germline loops: CDR1 SEHNR, CDR2 FQNEAQ (reference sequence). Trimming removed 0 bases from V and 10 bases from J; junction bases left unmatched: 8.

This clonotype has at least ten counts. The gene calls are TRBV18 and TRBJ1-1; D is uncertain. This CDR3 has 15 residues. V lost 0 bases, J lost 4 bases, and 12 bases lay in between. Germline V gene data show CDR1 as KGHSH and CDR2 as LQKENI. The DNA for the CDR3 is TGTGCCAGCTCACCACCGGGAATAGTCCGCACTGAAGCTTTCTTT. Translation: CASSPPGIVRTEAFF.

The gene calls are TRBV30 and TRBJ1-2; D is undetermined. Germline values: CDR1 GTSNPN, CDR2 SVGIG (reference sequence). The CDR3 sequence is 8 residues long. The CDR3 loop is CAWGGYTF. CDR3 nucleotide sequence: TGTGCTTGGGGAGGCTACACCTTC.

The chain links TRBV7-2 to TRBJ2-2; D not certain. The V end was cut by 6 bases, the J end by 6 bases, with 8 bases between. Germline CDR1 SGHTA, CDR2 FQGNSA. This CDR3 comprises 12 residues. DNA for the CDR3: TGTGCCAGCAGTTCTAGGGCCGGGGAGCTGTTTTTT. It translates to CASSSRAGELFF.

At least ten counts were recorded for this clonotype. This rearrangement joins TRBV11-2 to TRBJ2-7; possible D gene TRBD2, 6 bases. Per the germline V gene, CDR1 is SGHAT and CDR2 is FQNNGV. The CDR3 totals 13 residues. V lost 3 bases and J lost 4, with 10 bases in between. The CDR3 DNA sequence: TGTGCCAGCAGCTTTAGGCGGGGTTACGAGCAGTACTTC. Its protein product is CASSFRRGYEQYF.

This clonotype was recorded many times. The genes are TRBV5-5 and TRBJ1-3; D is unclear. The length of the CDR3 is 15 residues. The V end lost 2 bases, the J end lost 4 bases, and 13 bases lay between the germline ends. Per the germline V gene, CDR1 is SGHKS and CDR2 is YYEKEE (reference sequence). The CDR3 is CASSFSVSEGNTIYF. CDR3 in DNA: TGTGCCAGCAGCTTCTCGGTTTCGGAGGGAAACACCATATATTTT.

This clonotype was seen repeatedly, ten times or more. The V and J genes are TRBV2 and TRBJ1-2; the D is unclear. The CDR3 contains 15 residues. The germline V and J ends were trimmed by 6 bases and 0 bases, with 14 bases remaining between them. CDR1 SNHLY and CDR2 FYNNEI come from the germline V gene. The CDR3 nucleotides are TGTGCCAGCAGCCCGGAGGGTAGGACTAACTATGGCTACACCTTC. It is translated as CASSPEGRTNYGYTF.

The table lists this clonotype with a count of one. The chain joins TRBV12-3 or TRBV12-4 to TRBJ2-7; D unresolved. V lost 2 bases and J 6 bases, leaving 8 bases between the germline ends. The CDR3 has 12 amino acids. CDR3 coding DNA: TGTGCCAGCAGTTTAACGGCAACCGAGCAGTACTTC. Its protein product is CASSLTATEQYF.

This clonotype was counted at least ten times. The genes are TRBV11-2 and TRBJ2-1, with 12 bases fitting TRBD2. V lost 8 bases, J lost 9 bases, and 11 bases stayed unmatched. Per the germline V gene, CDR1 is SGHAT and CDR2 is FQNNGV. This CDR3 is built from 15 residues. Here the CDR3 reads CASQPLAGGPREQFF. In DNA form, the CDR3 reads TGTGCCAGCCAGCCCCTAGCGGGAGGGCCTCGTGAGCAGTTCTTC.

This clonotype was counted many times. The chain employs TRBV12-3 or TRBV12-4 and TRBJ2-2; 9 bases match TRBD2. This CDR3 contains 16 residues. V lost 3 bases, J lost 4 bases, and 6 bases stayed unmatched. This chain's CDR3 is CASSLRGLASTGELFF. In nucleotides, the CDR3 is TGTGCCAGCAGTTTGAGAGGACTAGCGAGCACCGGGGAGCTGTTTTTT.

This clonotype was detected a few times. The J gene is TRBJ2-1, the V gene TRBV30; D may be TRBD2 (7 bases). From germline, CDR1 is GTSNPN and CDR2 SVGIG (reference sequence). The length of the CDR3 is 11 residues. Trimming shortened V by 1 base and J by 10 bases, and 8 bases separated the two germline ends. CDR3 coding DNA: TGTGCCTGGAGTGAGGGGGGGGAGCAGTTCTTC. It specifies CAWSEGGEQFF.